This T cell receptor beta chain was observed in a study of T cell responses to AZD1222 COVID-19 vaccine. Study-wide points: Repertoires were obtained solely post-peak T cell response. Close to half of all spike-specific TCRs reportedly target regions of the variants that are unmutated.

The method was immunoSEQ multiplex PCR; TCRdb's version includes in-frame clones alone and lacks a portion of them. In the table there are some 110,000 clones, 85% to 90% of which are singletons. In regard to this clone: The antigen remains undetermined.

V lost 4 bases, J lost 5 bases, and 12 bases lay in between. The V gene's germline CDR1 is SNHLY and CDR2 FYNNEI. The length of the CDR3 is 14 residues. The chain is built from TRBV2 and TRBJ2-4; tentative D call: TRBD1 (5 bases). This clonotype was sampled from an adult who received the AZD1222 COVID-19 vaccine. The sample here was peripheral blood, taken 28 days after the second AZD1222 dose. CDR3 loop: CASSVGARENIQYF. As DNA, the CDR3 is TGTGCCAGCAGTGTAGGGGCTAGAGAAAACATTCAGTACTTC.